Presented here are 27 T cell receptor beta chains from one specimen sequenced in a study of blood T cell repertoires in COVID-19 (TCRdb year 2020). Library prep was done by the immunoSEQ multiplex PCR assay. Not all clones reach the TCRdb copy of this immuneACCESS table, which keeps in-frame sequences only. Checked studies attribute under half of the gap to unresolved V genes and leave the rest unexplained. The table for this sample lists approximately 44,000 clones; 60% to 85% of them were counted only once. Jointly, the top ten make up around a third of the sample. Sequencing was carried out using peripheral blood. These receptors originate from a woman older than 75 with acute or convalescent COVID-19.

This clone was detected a few times. V usage is TRBV6-8 and J usage is TRBJ1-2; D possibly corresponds to TRBD1 (6 bases). The CDR3 sequence is 14 residues long. Deletions cut 10 bases from V and 4 bases from J, with 19 bases between. In germline, CDR1 is MNHGY, CDR2 SAAAGT. The CDR3 nucleotides read TGTGCCACCGGGGGGGGGCCAGGGAGCTATGGCTACACCTTC. Its protein is CATGGGPGSYGYTF.

The gene calls are TRBV15 and TRBJ2-7, with TRBD1 matching 7 bases. CDR3 length equals 13 residues. Germline lookup yields CDR1 LNHNV and CDR2 YYDKDF (reference sequence). The junction had 4 bases not matched to a gene; V was cut back by 3 bases and J by 5 bases. CDR3 sequence: CATSRTGSHEQYF. The DNA of the CDR3 is TGTGCCACCAGCAGGACAGGGTCCCACGAGCAGTACTTC.

V and J are TRBV6-5 and TRBJ2-7; 9 bases line up with TRBD1. This CDR3 is 16 amino acids long. Trimming cost V 0 bases and J 2 bases; bases outside gene matches: 5. CDR1 is MNHEY, CDR2 SVGAGI, per germline. The DNA of the CDR3 is TGTGCCAGCAGTTACTCGAGTGGGACAGGGACCTACGAGCAGTACTTC. Translated, it gives CASSYSSGTGTYEQYF.

The chain links TRBV19 to TRBJ1-1, with no clear D. Looked up from germline, CDR1 is LNHDA and CDR2 is SQIVND (reference sequence). The V gene lost 1 base and the J gene lost 1 base, with 10 bases spanning the gap. The CDR3 loop spans 15 amino acids. CDR3 loop: CASSIVTASNTEAFF. The CDR3 DNA reads as TGTGCCAGTAGTATAGTCACAGCTTCGAACACTGAAGCTTTCTTT.

The chain joins TRBV27 to TRBJ2-4, with 9 bases matching TRBD1. Germline trimming cut 5 bases from V and 4 bases from J; bases unmatched to any gene: 3. The CDR3 loop spans 14 amino acids. Germline CDR1 MNHEY, CDR2 SMNVEV (reference sequence). DNA of the CDR3: TGTGCCAGCAGTACAGGACAGGGGAAAAACATTCAGTACTTC. Translation gives CASSTGQGKNIQYF.

This chain links TRBV2 with TRBJ1-4; D remains ambiguous. V dropped 6 bases and J dropped 3 bases, with 14 bases sitting between them. Germline-derived CDR1 and CDR2 are SNHLY and FYNNEI. The CDR3 runs to 15 residues. The CDR3 spells CASRKITAANEKLFF. The DNA of the CDR3 is TGTGCCAGCAGGAAAATTACAGCTGCTAATGAAAAACTGTTTTTT.

The rearrangement links TRBV7-3 to TRBJ1-1; 7 bases align to TRBD1. Trimming removed 6 bases from V and 2 bases from J; junction bases left unmatched: 3. CDR1 is SGHTA, CDR2 FQGTGA, per germline. The CDR3 loop spans 13 amino acids. In nucleotides, the CDR3 is TGTGCCAGCAGGGGACAGCCTAACACTGAAGCTTTCTTT. Translated, it gives CASRGQPNTEAFF.

This chain joins TRBV5-4 and TRBJ1-1, with D maybe TRBD1 (6 bases). The CDR3 runs to 16 residues. Germline CDR1 is SGHNT and CDR2 is YYREEE (reference sequence). V was pared by 0 bases and J by 0 bases, with 12 bases between. The CDR3 sequence: CASSLGVRGLNTEAFF. Written as DNA, the CDR3 is TGTGCCAGCAGCTTGGGGGTCAGGGGACTGAACACTGAAGCTTTCTTT.

The CDR3 loop reads CASSLETVNEQFF. DNA of the CDR3: TGTGCCAGCAGCTTAGAAACGGTGAATGAGCAGTTCTTC. The rearrangement joins TRBV11-2 to TRBJ2-1; D gene uncertain. Between the trimmed V and J ends, which lost 0 bases and 7 bases, there was a span of 7 bases. CDR3 length: 13 amino acids. Germline V gene sequence: CDR1 SGHAT, CDR2 FQNNGV. Supplemented by reference TRBV11-2 and TRBJ2-1, the full variable domain reads EAGVAQSPRYKIIEKRQSVAFWCNPISGHATLYWYQQILGQGPKLLIQFQNNGVVDDSQLPKDRFSAERLKGVDSTLKIQPAKLEDSAVYLCASSLETVNEQFFGPGTRLTVL.

The CDR3 is CASSLRQTAEQYF. The CDR3, as DNA: TGCGCCAGCAGCCTTAGACAGACCGCCGAGCAGTACTTC. This sequence joins TRBV5-1 and TRBJ2-7; D may be TRBD1 (5 bases). Trimming removed 4 bases at V and 6 bases at J, with 14 bases between. The germline CDR1 and CDR2 sequences are SGHRS and YFSETQ. The CDR3 contains 13 residues.

The rearrangement uses TRBV5-1 and TRBJ2-7; the match to TRBD1 covers 9 bases. The CDR3 has 16 residues. The V and J ends lost 4 bases and 5 bases, in that order; junction bases with no gene match: 13. CDR1 is SGHRS, CDR2 YFSETQ, per germline. The CDR3 region is CASSPPTGTGWDEQYF. The DNA of the CDR3 is TGCGCCAGCAGCCCTCCTACTGGGACAGGGTGGGACGAGCAGTACTTC.

V is TRBV5-1 and J is TRBJ2-7; 12 positions match TRBD1. Per the germline V gene, CDR1 is SGHRS and CDR2 is YFSETQ. J gave up 7 bases and V 4 bases, and 9 bases lay outside the gene matches. The CDR3 runs 15 residues. CDR3 bases: TGCGCCAGCAGCCCCCAGGGACAGGGGGCGGAGGAGCAGTACTTC. It specifies CASSPQGQGAEEQYF.

The chain uses TRBV7-8 and TRBJ2-3, with TRBD2 matching over 8 bases. V was pared by 5 bases and J by 6 bases, with 10 bases of the junction left unmatched. The CDR3 is made up of 15 amino acids. The germline CDR1 and CDR2 sequences are SGHVS and FQNEAQ. The CDR3 region is CASSPKREPSDTQYF. As DNA, the CDR3 is TGTGCCAGCAGCCCAAAGCGGGAGCCCTCTGATACGCAGTATTTT.

The chain employs TRBV19 and TRBJ2-2, with unresolved D. Trimming pared 7 bases from V and 8 bases from J, leaving 11 bases between. CDR1 and CDR2 from the germline V gene are LNHDA and SQIVND (reference sequence). The CDR3 loop spans 12 amino acids. DNA for the CDR3: TGTGCCAGTACCATTACCGGTGGGGAGCTGTTTTTT. As protein: CASTITGGELFF.

This sequence joins TRBV25-1 and TRBJ1-5; 7 positions agree with TRBD1. CDR1 MGHDK and CDR2 SYGVNS come from the germline V gene. The CDR3 has 14 residues. After removal of 4 bases from V and 4 bases from J, the junction contained 4 bases not matched to a gene. CDR3 region: CASSGDRVNQPQHF. The CDR3 region has the DNA TGTGCCAGCAGTGGAGACAGGGTAAATCAGCCCCAGCATTTT. Supplemented by reference TRBV25-1 and TRBJ1-5, the full variable domain reads EADIYQTPRYLVIGTGKKITLECSQTMGHDKMYWYQQDPGMELHLIHYSYGVNSTEKGDLSSESTVSRIRTEHFPLTLESARPSHTSQYLCASSGDRVNQPQHFGDGTRLSIL.

This clone was detected only once. This sequence joins TRBV30 and TRBJ2-7, with D unclear. V gave up 5 bases and J gave up 3 bases, with 20 bases separating them. The CDR3 totals 15 residues. Germline V CDR1 and CDR2: GTSNPN, SVGIG (reference sequence). CDR3 region: CAWELEVGRVYEQYF. The DNA for the CDR3 is TGTGCCTGGGAGCTAGAGGTAGGCAGAGTCTACGAGCAGTACTTC.

This clone came up a few times. The chain couples TRBV6-5 to TRBJ1-2; 9 bases fit TRBD1. V lost 5 bases to trimming and J lost 2 bases; unmatched junction nucleotides: 6. The CDR3 length is 15 residues. Germline V gene data show CDR1 as MNHEY and CDR2 as SVGAGI. CDR3 nucleotides: TGTGCCAGCAGTCCCACAGGGGGCAGCAACTATGGCTACACCTTC. It specifies CASSPTGGSNYGYTF.

The gene calls are TRBV18 and TRBJ1-1; 8 bases are a match to TRBD1. V lost 6 bases to trimming and J lost 2 bases; unmatched junction nucleotides: 5. Germline V CDR1 and CDR2: KGHSH, LQKENI. The CDR3 extends over 14 amino acids. CDR3 sequence: CASSWDRSNTEAFF. For the CDR3, the DNA is TGTGCCAGCTCTTGGGACAGGAGTAACACTGAAGCTTTCTTT.

V and J are TRBV25-1 and TRBJ2-5; D possibly corresponds to TRBD2 (5 bases). Per the germline V gene, CDR1 is MGHDK and CDR2 is SYGVNS. The CDR3 loop spans 12 amino acids. V lost 8 bases, J lost 4 bases, and 11 bases lay in between. CDR3 amino acids: CASSSNRETQYF. The DNA for the CDR3 is TGTGCCAGCTCTAGCAATCGAGAGACCCAGTACTTC.

V and J are TRBV7-3 and TRBJ2-7, with D maybe TRBD1 (6 bases). Trimming removed 1 base at V and 4 bases at J, with 8 bases between. The CDR3 extends over 13 amino acids. The germline V gene encodes CDR1 SGHTA and CDR2 FQGTGA. CDR3 protein: CASSLKGDYEQYF. CDR3 in DNA: TGTGCCAGCAGCTTAAAGGGGGATTACGAGCAGTACTTC.

This chain joins TRBV5-1 and TRBJ2-1; perhaps TRBD1 as D (7 bases). There are 15 residues in the CDR3. The V and J ends lost 2 bases and 1 base respectively, with 10 bases between them. Germline V gene sequence: CDR1 SGHRS, CDR2 YFSETQ. The DNA for the CDR3 is TGCGCCAGCAGCTTCAGGGGGGATTCCTACAATGAGCAGTTCTTC. Amino acid sequence: CASSFRGDSYNEQFF.

The genes are TRBV6-5 and TRBJ1-2, with 8 bases matching TRBD1. J was trimmed by 0 bases and V by 5 bases; bases with no gene match: 5. Germline CDR1 is MNHEY and CDR2 is SVGAGI. The CDR3 runs 15 residues. CDR3 DNA: TGTGCCAGCAGTATGGAACAGGGGGCTAACTATGGCTACACCTTC. Translation gives CASSMEQGANYGYTF.

The chain combines TRBV30 with TRBJ1-5; D gene ambiguous. Deletions cut 2 bases from V and 0 bases from J, with 11 bases between. The CDR3 totals 15 residues. Germline CDR1 is GTSNPN and CDR2 is SVGIG (reference sequence). The CDR3 sequence: CAWSPTLNSNQPQHF. CDR3 nucleotides: TGTGCCTGGAGTCCGACTCTTAATAGCAATCAGCCCCAGCATTTT.

Of note for this clone: An end of the junction does not agree with germline; a read error may underlie this. V gene TRBV7-2 combines with J gene TRBJ1-2, with 11 bases matching TRBD1. The CDR3 sequence is 13 residues long. CDR1 and CDR2 from the germline V gene are SGHTA and FQGNSA. CDR3 nucleotide sequence: TGTGCCAGCAGAGTAGCGCAGGACAGGGGGCTGTCCTTC. This encodes CASRVAQDRGLSF.

The CDR3 is CASSYFGQGELFF. The CDR3 DNA follows: TGTGCCAGCAGTTACTTCGGACAGGGTGAGCTGTTTTTT. This chain connects TRBV6-2 or TRBV6-3 to TRBJ2-2; 8 positions agree with TRBD1. CDR1 is MNHEY and CDR2 is SVGEGT in the germline V gene. The CDR3 covers 13 residues. The junction had 3 bases not matched to a gene; V was cut back by 1 base and J by 11 bases.

The genes are TRBV6-2 or TRBV6-3 and TRBJ2-7; no clear D. V dropped 2 bases and J dropped 0 bases, with 11 bases sitting between them. Germline V CDR1 and CDR2: MNHEY, SVGEGT. The CDR3 runs to 15 residues. The CDR3 is CASSYKAGPSYEQYF. The CDR3 bases are TGTGCCAGCAGTTACAAGGCAGGTCCCTCCTACGAGCAGTACTTC.

The rearrangement uses TRBV3-1 (or the pseudogene TRBV3-2) and TRBJ1-3, with D possibly TRBD1 on 5 matching bases. This CDR3 spans 15 amino acids. The germline CDR1 and CDR2 sequences are LGHDT and YNNKEL (reference sequence). V was trimmed by 4 bases and J by 3 bases, leaving 13 bases between them. CDR3 sequence: CASSLDGDYGNTIYF. The CDR3 DNA reads as TGTGCCAGCAGCCTGGACGGGGACTATGGAAACACCATATATTTT.